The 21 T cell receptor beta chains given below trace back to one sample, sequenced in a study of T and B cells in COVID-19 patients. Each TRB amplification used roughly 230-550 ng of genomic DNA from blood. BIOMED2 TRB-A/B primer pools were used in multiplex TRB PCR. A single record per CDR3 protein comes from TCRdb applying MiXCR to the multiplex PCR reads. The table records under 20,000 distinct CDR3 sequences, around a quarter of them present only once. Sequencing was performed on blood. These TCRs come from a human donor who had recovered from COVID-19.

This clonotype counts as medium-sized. In DNA, the CDR3 is TGCAGCGTTCTCGGCACTCTCACTTTCTTT. This translates into CSVLGTLTFF. This sequence joins TRBV29-1 and TRBJ1-1, with D unclear. Germline V gives CDR1 SQVTM, CDR2 ANQGSEA. CDR3 size: 10 residues. V gave up 5 bases and J gave up 12 bases, with 13 bases separating them.

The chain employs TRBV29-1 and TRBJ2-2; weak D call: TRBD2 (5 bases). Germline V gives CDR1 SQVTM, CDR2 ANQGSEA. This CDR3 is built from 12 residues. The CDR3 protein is CDDGANTGELFF. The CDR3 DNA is TGCGACGACGGGGCGAACACCGGGGAGCTGTTTTTT.

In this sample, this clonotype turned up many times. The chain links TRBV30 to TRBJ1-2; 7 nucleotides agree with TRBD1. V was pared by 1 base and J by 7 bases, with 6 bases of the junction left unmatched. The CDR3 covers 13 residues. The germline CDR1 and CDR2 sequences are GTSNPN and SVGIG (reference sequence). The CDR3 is CAWSGQGFSGYTF. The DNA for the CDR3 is TGTGCCTGGAGTGGACAGGGTTTCAGTGGCTACACCTTC.

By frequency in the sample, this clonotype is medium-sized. The CDR3 here is CASRPGTVYEQYF. The CDR3 DNA reads as TGTGCCAGCAGGCCCGGGACAGTCTACGAGCAGTACTTC. This sequence joins TRBV27 and TRBJ2-7; 7 bases line up with TRBD1. The germline gives CDR1 MNHEY, CDR2 SMNVEV (reference sequence). With V trimmed by 6 bases and J by 3 bases, 5 bases remained unmatched. The CDR3 contains 13 residues.

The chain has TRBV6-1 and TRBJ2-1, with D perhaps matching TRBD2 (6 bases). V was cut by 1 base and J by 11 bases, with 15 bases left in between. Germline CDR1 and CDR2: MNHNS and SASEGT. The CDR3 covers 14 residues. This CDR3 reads CASSEEEGSLKQFF. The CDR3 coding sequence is TGTGCCAGCAGTGAAGAGGAGGGGAGTCTAAAGCAGTTCTTC.

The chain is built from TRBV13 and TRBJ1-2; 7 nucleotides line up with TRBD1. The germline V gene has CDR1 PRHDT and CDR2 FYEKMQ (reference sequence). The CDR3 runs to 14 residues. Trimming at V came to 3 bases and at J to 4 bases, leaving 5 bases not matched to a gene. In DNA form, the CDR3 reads TGTGCCAGCAGCTTCTCTGACAGGGCCTATGGCTACACCTTC. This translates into CASSFSDRAYGYTF.

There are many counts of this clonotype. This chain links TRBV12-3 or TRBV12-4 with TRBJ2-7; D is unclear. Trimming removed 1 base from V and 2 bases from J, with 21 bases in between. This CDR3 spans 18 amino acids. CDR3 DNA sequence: TGTGCCAGCAGTTTAGTGGTGGGTCGGGCAGGTTCGACCTACGAGCAGTACTTC. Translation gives CASSLVVGRAGSTYEQYF.

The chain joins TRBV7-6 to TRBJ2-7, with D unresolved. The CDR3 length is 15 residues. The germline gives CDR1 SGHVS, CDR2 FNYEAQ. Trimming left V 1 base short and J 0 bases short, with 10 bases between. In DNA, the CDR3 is TGTGCCAGCAGCTTAGGCAACAGCCTCTCCTACGAGCAGTACTTC. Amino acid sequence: CASSLGNSLSYEQYF.

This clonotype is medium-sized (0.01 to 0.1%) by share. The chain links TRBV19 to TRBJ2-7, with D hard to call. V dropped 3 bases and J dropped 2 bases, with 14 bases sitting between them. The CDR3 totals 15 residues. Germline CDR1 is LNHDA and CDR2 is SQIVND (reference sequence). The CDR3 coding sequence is TGTGCCAGTAGTATCGGAGTGGCAGGAACCTACGAGCAGTACTTC. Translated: CASSIGVAGTYEQYF.

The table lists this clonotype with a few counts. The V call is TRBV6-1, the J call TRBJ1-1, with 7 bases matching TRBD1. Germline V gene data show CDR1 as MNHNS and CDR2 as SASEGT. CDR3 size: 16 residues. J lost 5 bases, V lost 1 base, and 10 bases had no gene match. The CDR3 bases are TGTGCCAGCAGTGAAGTAGGGGCAGGGGGTTTGACTGAAGCTTTCTTT. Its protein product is CASSEVGAGGLTEAFF.

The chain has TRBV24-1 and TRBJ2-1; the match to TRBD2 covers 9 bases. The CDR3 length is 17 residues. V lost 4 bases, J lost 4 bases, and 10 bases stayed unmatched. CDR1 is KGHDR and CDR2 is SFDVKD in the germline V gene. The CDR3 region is CATSDPAGGASYNEQFF. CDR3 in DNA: TGTGCCACCAGTGACCCAGCGGGAGGCGCTAGTTACAATGAGCAGTTCTTC.

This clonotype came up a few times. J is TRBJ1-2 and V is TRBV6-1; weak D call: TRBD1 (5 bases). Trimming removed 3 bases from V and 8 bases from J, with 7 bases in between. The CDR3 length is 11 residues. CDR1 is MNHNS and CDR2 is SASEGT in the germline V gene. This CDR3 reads CASSDRVGYTF. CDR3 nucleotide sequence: TGTGCCAGCAGTGACAGGGTAGGCTACACCTTC.

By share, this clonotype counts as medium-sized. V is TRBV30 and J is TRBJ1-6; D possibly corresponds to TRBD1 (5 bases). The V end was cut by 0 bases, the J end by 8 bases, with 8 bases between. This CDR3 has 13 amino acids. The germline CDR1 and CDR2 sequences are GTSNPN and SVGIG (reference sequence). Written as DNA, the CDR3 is TGTGCCTGGAGTGTACAGGAAGATTCACCCCTCCACTTT. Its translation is CAWSVQEDSPLHF.

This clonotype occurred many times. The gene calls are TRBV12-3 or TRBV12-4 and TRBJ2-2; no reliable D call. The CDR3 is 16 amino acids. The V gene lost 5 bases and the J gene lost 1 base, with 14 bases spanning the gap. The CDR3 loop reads CASSPRFGLNTGELFF. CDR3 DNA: TGTGCCAGCAGTCCCCGTTTTGGGCTGAACACCGGGGAGCTGTTTTTT.

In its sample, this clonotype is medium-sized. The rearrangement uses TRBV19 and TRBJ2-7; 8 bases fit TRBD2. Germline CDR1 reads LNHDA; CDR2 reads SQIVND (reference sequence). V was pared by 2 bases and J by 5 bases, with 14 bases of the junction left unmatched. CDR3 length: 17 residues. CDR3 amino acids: CASSITPLLAGLNEQYF. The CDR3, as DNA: TGTGCCAGTAGTATAACCCCTTTGTTAGCGGGATTAAACGAGCAGTACTTC.

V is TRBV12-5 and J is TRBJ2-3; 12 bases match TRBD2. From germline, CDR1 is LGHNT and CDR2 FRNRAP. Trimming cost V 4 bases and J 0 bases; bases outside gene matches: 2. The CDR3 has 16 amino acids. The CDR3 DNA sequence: TGTGCTAGTGGTTCGGGGACTAGCGGGAGCACAGATACGCAGTATTTT. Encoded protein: CASGSGTSGSTDTQYF.

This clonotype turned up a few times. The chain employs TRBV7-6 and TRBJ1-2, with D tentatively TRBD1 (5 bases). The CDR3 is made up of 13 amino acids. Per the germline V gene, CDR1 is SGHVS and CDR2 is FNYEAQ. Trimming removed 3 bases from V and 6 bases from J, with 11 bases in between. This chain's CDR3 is CASSLLTDNGYTF. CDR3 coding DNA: TGTGCCAGCAGCTTGCTGACAGATAATGGCTACACCTTC. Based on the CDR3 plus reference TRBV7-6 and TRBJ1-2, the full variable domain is GAGVSQSPRYKVTKRGQDVALRCDPISGHVSLYWYRQALGQGPEFLTYFNYEAQQDKSGLPNDRFSAERPEGSISTLTIQRTEQRDSAMYRCASSLLTDNGYTFGSGTRLTVV.

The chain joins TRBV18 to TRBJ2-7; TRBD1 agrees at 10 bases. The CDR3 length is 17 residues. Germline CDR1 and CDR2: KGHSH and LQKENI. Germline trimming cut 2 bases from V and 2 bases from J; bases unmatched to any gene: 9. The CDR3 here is CASSPGRGTGAPYEQYF. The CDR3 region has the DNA TGTGCCAGCTCACCAGGGCGCGGGACAGGGGCCCCCTACGAGCAGTACTTC.

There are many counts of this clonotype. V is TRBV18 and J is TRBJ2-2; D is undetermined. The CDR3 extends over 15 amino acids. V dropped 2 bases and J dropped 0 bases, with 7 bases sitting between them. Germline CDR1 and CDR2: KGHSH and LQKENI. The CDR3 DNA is TGTGCCAGCTCACCAGGGATGTCGAACACCGGGGAGCTGTTTTTT. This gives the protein CASSPGMSNTGELFF.

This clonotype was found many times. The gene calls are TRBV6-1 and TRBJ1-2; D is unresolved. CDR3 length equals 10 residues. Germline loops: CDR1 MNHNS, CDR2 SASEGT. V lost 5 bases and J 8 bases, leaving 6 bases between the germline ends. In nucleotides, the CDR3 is TGTGCCAGCAGTCTCGGCGGCTACACCTTC. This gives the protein CASSLGGYTF.

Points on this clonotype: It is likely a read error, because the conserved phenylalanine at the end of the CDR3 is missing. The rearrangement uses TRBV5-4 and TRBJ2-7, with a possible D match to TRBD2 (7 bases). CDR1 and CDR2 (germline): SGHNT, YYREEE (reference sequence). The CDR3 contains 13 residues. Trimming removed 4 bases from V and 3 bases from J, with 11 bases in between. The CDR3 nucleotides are TGTGCCAGCAGCGTGGGGGGGCTCTACGAGCAGTACTGC. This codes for CASSVGGLYEQYC.